Presented here are 19 T cell receptor beta chains from one specimen sequenced in a study of blood T cell repertoires in COVID-19. The assay was immunoSEQ multiplex PCR, and TCRdb's table has in-frame clones only and misses some. The sample comprises around 150,000 clones, approximately 85% of which are singletons, and 0.8% to 1.2% rests with the top ten. Sample: peripheral blood. These receptors came from a man aged 35-49 years with acute or convalescent COVID-19.

The chain joins TRBV4-3 to TRBJ2-5; 7 nucleotides line up with TRBD2. Losses at the gene ends were 1 base for V and 2 bases for J; bases not matched to a gene: 4. The germline V gene encodes CDR1 LGHNA and CDR2 YSLEER. CDR3 length: 15 residues. In DNA, the CDR3 is TGCGCCAGCAGCCAAGGAACAGCGGGGCAAGAGACCCAGTACTTC. Its protein product is CASSQGTAGQETQYF.

This clone was seen a single time. The rearrangement joins TRBV5-1 to TRBJ2-7; 11 bases agree with TRBD2. Germline-derived CDR1 and CDR2 are SGHRS and YFSETQ. Unmatched junction bases numbered 3, after V lost 4 bases and J lost 3 bases. The CDR3 is 14 residues long. The CDR3 sequence is CASSRGLAVYEQYF. The DNA of the CDR3 is TGCGCCAGCAGCCGGGGACTAGCGGTCTACGAGCAGTACTTC.

The gene calls are TRBV19 and TRBJ1-5; D not resolved. From germline, CDR1 is LNHDA and CDR2 SQIVND (reference sequence). CDR3 length: 14 amino acids. The V end lost 5 bases, the J end lost 8 bases, and 16 bases lay between the germline ends. As DNA, the CDR3 is TGTGCCAGTAGTTCGGTGCGGGGTGGGGAGCCCCAGCATTTT. Residues: CASSSVRGGEPQHF.

The chain carries TRBV28 and TRBJ2-7, with a tentative D call TRBD1 (6 bases). This CDR3 is 13 amino acids long. V shed 2 bases and J shed 3 bases, with 8 bases lying between them. Germline CDR1 reads MDHEN; CDR2 reads SYDVKM. The chain's CDR3 is CASSLQGIYEQYF. The CDR3 region has the DNA TGTGCCAGCAGTTTACAGGGGATCTACGAGCAGTACTTC.

In this sample, this clone turned up a few times. The same CDR3 also results from other DNA sequences found in this sample. The chain is built from TRBV6-6 and TRBJ2-7, with 7 bases that match TRBD1. From germline, CDR1 is MNHNY and CDR2 SVGAGI (reference sequence). The CDR3 extends over 12 amino acids. The V segment lost 6 bases and the J segment 5 bases; nucleotides outside the gene matches: 4. CDR3 amino acids: CASSLTGDEQYF. In nucleotides, the CDR3 is TGTGCCAGCAGCCTTACAGGGGACGAGCAGTACTTC.

The CDR3 DNA follows: TGTGCCAGCAGTGATCACAGGGGGAGAGAGACCCAGTACTTC. It specifies CASSDHRGRETQYF. The chain combines TRBV2 with TRBJ2-5, with 8 bases matching TRBD1. This CDR3 spans 14 amino acids. Trimming at V came to 3 bases and at J to 4 bases, leaving 4 bases not matched to a gene. Germline CDR1 SNHLY, CDR2 FYNNEI.

The chain combines TRBV10-2 with TRBJ1-3; weak D call: TRBD1 (6 bases). V lost 3 bases and J lost 4, with 10 bases in between. The CDR3 sequence is 14 residues long. Looked up from germline, CDR1 is WSHSY and CDR2 is SAAADI. For the CDR3, the DNA is TGCGCCAGCAGTGAACAGGGTCGAGGAAACACCATATATTTT. Translating gives CASSEQGRGNTIYF.

This chain links TRBV6-6 with TRBJ1-6; 8 nucleotides line up with TRBD1. CDR1 and CDR2 from the germline V gene are MNHNY and SVGAGI (reference sequence). The length of the CDR3 is 15 residues. V lost 6 bases and J lost 7; bases outside the gene matches: 8. The CDR3 is CASSPGQGGNSPLHF. CDR3 coding DNA: TGTGCCAGCAGCCCCGGACAGGGCGGGAATTCACCCCTCCACTTT.

Written as DNA, the CDR3 is TGTGCCAGCACTAGCGGGGGGGCAGGGGAGCAGTTCTTC. Encoded protein: CASTSGGAGEQFF. The V and J genes are TRBV13 and TRBJ2-1, with 12 bases matching TRBD2. The CDR3 has 13 residues. Looked up from germline, CDR1 is PRHDT and CDR2 is FYEKMQ (reference sequence). The V and J ends lost 7 bases and 10 bases, in that order; junction bases with no gene match: 5.

The chain is built from TRBV10-2 and TRBJ2-7; 7 nucleotides agree with TRBD1. CDR1 WSHSY and CDR2 SAAADI come from the germline V gene. The V and J ends lost 5 bases and 5 bases, in that order; junction bases with no gene match: 3. This CDR3 contains 12 residues. The CDR3 DNA sequence: TGCGCCAGCAGTTTAACAGGGGACGAGCAGTACTTC. Encoded protein: CASSLTGDEQYF.

The V call is TRBV6-6, the J call TRBJ1-1; D is unresolved. Trimming pared 7 bases from V and 0 bases from J, leaving 12 bases between. The length of the CDR3 is 14 residues. CDR1 MNHNY and CDR2 SVGAGI come from the germline V gene (reference sequence). The CDR3 loop is CASIYGVVNTEAFF. DNA of the CDR3: TGTGCCAGCATCTACGGGGTAGTGAACACTGAAGCTTTCTTT.

To note about this clone: This sample includes further DNA sequences coding for the same CDR3. The V and J genes are TRBV7-2 and TRBJ1-1; D is uncertain. CDR1 is SGHTA, CDR2 FQGNSA, per germline. Trimming took off 2 bases at V and 1 base at J, with 5 bases between the two ends. This CDR3 has 13 residues. The chain's CDR3 is CASSLRGNTEAFF. For the CDR3, the DNA is TGTGCCAGCAGCTTACGGGGGAACACTGAAGCTTTCTTT.

This chain uses TRBV5-4 with TRBJ1-1; tentatively, D is TRBD1 (6 bases). Trimming left V 4 bases short and J 10 bases short, with 26 bases between. CDR1 and CDR2 (germline): SGHNT, YYREEE (reference sequence). The CDR3 length is 16 residues. CDR3 nucleotide sequence: TGTGCCAGCAGCCTTAACCGGGACAATATCGGCGGGGGAGCTTTCTTT. Translation gives CASSLNRDNIGGGAFF.

This clone came up once. The CDR3 region is CASSGTGETNEQFF. CDR3 nucleotide sequence: TGTGCCAGCAGTGGGACAGGGGAGACCAATGAGCAGTTCTTC. The chain links TRBV5-6 to TRBJ2-1; 10 bases are shared with TRBD1. The junction had 5 bases not matched to a gene; V was cut back by 5 bases and J by 6 bases. Germline V gives CDR1 SGHDT, CDR2 YYEEEE. There are 14 residues in the CDR3.

Comment on this clone: The DNA is left out, because the CDR3 cannot be placed on it with certainty; the CDR3 is given as TCRdb lists it. The rearrangement joins TRBV19 to TRBJ1-4; the table assigns TRBD1, which was not confirmed against the DNA. The CDR3 sequence runs 14 residues, both termini included. Germline loops: CDR1 LNHDA, CDR2 SQIVND (reference sequence). This chain's CDR3 is CASTSGQGMEKLFF.

The V call is TRBV30, the J call TRBJ2-3; TRBD1 might be the D (6 bases). Germline V gives CDR1 GTSNPN, CDR2 SVGIG (reference sequence). Between the trimmed V and J ends, which lost 4 bases and 7 bases, there was a span of 12 bases. CDR3 length: 12 amino acids. The CDR3 protein is CAWTKRGNTQYF. CDR3 nucleotides: TGTGCCTGGACCAAGAGGGGGAATACGCAGTATTTT. The variable domain in full, with the rest retrieved from reference TRBV30 and TRBJ2-3, is SQTIHQWPATLVQPVGSPLSLECTVEGTSNPNLYWYRQAAGRGLQLLFYSVGIGQISSEVPQNLSASRPQDRQFILSSKKLLLSDSGFYLCAWTKRGNTQYFGPGTRLTVL.

This clone appeared a few times. The gene calls are TRBV6-1 and TRBJ1-6; no clear D. The CDR3 totals 15 residues. V was pared by 2 bases and J by 14 bases, with 19 bases between. CDR1 is MNHNS and CDR2 is SASEGT in the germline V gene. CDR3 region: CASSENPAGYGTLHF. The CDR3 region has the DNA TGTGCCAGCAGTGAAAATCCGGCGGGCTATGGGACCCTCCACTTT.

The rearrangement links TRBV7-3 to TRBJ1-5; no clear D. In germline, CDR1 is SGHTA, CDR2 FQGTGA. This CDR3 has 13 residues. V was shortened by 0 bases and J by 5 bases, with 5 bases between the two germline ends. CDR3 DNA: TGTGCCAGCAGCTTAACCTCAGATCAGCCCCAGCATTTT. Its protein product is CASSLTSDQPQHF.

The gene calls are TRBV7-7 and TRBJ2-2, with TRBD1 matching over 8 bases. V gave up 1 base and J gave up 7 bases; unmatched junction bases: 5. From germline, CDR1 is SSHAT and CDR2 FNYEAQ (reference sequence). The CDR3 runs 15 residues. The CDR3 coding sequence is TGTGCCAGCAGCTTAGAGGCAGGGGGCTACGGGGAGCTGTTTTTT. This sequence encodes CASSLEAGGYGELFF. Complete variable domain (other parts from reference TRBV7-7 and TRBJ2-2): GAGVSQSPRYKVTKRGQDVTLRCDPISSHATLYWYQQALGQGPEFLTYFNYEAQPDKSGLPSDRFSAERPEGSISTLTIQRTEQRDSAMYRCASSLEAGGYGELFFGEGSRLTVL.